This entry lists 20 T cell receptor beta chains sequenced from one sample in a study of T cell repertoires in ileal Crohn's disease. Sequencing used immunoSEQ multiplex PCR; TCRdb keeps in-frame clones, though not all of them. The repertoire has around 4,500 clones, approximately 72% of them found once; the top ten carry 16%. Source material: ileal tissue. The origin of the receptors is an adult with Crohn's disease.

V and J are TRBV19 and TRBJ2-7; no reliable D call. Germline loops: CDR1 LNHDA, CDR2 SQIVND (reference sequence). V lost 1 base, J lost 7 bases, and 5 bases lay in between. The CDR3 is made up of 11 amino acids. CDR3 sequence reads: CASSIGSEQYF. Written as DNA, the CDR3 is TGTGCCAGTAGTATAGGTTCGGAGCAGTACTTC.

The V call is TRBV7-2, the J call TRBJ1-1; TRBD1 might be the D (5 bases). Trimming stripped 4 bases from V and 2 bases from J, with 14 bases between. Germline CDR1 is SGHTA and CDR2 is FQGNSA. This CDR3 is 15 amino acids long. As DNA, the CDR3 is TGTGCCAGCAGCTCGCCAGGGACTACCAACACTGAAGCTTTCTTT. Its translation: CASSSPGTTNTEAFF.

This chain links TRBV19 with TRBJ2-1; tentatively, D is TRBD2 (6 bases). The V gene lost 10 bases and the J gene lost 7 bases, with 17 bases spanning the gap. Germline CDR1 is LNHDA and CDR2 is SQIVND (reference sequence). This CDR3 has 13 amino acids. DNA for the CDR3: TGTGCCACCTCTACGGAGGGGCCAAATGAGCAGTTCTTC. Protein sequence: CATSTEGPNEQFF. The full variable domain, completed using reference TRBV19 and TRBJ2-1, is DGGITQSPKYLFRKEGQNVTLSCEQNLNHDAMYWYRQDPGQGLRLIYYSQIVNDFQKGDIAEGYSVSREKKESFPLTVTSAQKNPTAFYLCATSTEGPNEQFFGPGTRLTVL.

The DNA for the CDR3 is TGTGCCAGCAGCGTAGGGGCTAGCGGAGTGGGTGGCACAGATACGCAGTATTTT. It specifies CASSVGASGVGGTDTQYF. J is TRBJ2-3 and V is TRBV9, with 7 nucleotides matching TRBD2. Germline loops: CDR1 SGDLS, CDR2 YYNGEE. Losses at the gene ends were 0 bases for V and 1 base for J; bases not matched to a gene: 11. The CDR3 loop spans 18 amino acids.

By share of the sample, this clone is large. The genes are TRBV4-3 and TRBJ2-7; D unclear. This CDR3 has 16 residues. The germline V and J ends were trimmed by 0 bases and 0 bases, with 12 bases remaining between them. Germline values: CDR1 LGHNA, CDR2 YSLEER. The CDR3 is CASSQDRASSSYEQYF. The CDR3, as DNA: TGCGCCAGCAGCCAAGATCGTGCGTCGAGCTCCTACGAGCAGTACTTC.

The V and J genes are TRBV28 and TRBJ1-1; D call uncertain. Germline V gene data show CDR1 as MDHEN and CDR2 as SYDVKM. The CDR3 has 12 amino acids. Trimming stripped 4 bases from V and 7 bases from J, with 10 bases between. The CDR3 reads CASSSTRDEAFF. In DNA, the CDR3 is TGTGCCAGCAGTTCGACACGGGATGAAGCTTTCTTT.

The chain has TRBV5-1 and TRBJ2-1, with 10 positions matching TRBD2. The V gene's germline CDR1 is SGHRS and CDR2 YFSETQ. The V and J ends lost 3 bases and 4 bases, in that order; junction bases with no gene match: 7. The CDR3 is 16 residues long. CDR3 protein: CASSSRASGGYNEQFF. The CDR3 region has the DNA TGCGCCAGCAGCTCGCGGGCTAGCGGGGGATACAATGAGCAGTTCTTC.

The CDR3 loop is CASSRGGAGTATNQPQHF. The DNA of the CDR3 is TGTGCCAGCAGCCGAGGAGGAGCCGGGACAGCGACGAATCAGCCCCAGCATTTT. J is TRBJ1-5 and V is TRBV7-9, with 7 bases matching TRBD1. V lost 5 bases and J lost 4; bases outside the gene matches: 17. This CDR3 comprises 18 residues. Germline V gives CDR1 SEHNR, CDR2 FQNEAQ (reference sequence).

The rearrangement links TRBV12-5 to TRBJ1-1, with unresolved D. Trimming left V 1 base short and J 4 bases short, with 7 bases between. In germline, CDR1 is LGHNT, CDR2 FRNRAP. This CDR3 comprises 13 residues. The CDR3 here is CASGLARGTEAFF. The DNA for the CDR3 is TGTGCTAGTGGTTTGGCCCGAGGCACTGAAGCTTTCTTT.

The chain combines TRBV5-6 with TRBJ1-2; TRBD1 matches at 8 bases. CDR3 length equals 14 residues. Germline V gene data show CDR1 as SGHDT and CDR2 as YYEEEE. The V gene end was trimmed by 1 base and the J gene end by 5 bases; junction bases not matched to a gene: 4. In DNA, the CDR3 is TGTGCCAGCAGCTTGCAGGGGGCTGAATATGGCTACACCTTC. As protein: CASSLQGAEYGYTF.

CDR3 nucleotides: TGCAGCGCCTTACCCTATACAGAGCGGGAGGGCCGGTACAATGAGCAGTTCTTC. Protein: CSALPYTEREGRYNEQFF. V usage is TRBV29-1 and J usage is TRBJ2-1; 10 bases agree with TRBD2. The germline V gene encodes CDR1 SQVTM and CDR2 ANQGSEA. The CDR3 loop spans 18 amino acids. After removal of 7 bases from V and 4 bases from J, the junction contained 19 bases not matched to a gene.

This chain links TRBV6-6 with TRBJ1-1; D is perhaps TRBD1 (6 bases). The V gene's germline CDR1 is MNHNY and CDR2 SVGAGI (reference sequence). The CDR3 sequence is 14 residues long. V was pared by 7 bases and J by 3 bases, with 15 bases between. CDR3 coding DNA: TGTGCCAGCAAGGCAGGGGCCGAGGACACTGAAGCTTTCTTT. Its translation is CASKAGAEDTEAFF.

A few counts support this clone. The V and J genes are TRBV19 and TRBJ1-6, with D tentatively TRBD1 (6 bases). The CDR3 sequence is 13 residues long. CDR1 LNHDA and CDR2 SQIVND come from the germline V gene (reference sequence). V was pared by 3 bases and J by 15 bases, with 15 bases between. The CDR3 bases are TGTGCCAGTAGTATTTCAGGGGCCCGGGTCCTCCACTTT. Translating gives CASSISGARVLHF.

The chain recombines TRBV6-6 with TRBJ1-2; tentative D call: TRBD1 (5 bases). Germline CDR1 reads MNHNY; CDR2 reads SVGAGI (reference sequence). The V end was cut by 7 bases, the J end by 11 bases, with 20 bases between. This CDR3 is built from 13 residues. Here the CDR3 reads CASTLEGRRGYTF. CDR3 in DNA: TGTGCCAGCACCCTCGAGGGACGGAGGGGTTACACCTTC.

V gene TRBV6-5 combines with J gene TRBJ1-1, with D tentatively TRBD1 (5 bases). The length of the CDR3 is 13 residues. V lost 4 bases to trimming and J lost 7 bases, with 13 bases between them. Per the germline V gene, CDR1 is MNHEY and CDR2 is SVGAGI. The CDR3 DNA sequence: TGTGCCAGCAGTTTCCGAGGCGGGGGTGAAGCTTTCTTT. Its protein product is CASSFRGGGEAFF.

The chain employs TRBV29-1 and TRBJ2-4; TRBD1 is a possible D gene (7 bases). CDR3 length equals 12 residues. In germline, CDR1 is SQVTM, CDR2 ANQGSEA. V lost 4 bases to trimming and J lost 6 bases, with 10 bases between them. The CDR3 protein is CSVAGGLNIQYF. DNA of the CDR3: TGCAGCGTTGCAGGGGGACTAAACATTCAGTACTTC.

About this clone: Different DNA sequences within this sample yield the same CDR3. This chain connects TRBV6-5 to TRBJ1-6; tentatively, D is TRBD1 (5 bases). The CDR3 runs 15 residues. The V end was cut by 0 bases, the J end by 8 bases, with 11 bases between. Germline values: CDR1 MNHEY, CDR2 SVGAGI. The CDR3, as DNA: TGTGCCAGCAGTTACTCGGGTCAGGGCCATTCACCCCTCCACTTT. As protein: CASSYSGQGHSPLHF.

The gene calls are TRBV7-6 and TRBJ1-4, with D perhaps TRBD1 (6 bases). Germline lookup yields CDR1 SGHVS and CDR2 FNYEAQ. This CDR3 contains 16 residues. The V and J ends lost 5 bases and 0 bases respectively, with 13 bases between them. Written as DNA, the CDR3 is TGTGCCAGCAGCACCGGGACAACTGCAACTAATGAAAAACTGTTTTTT. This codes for CASSTGTTATNEKLFF.

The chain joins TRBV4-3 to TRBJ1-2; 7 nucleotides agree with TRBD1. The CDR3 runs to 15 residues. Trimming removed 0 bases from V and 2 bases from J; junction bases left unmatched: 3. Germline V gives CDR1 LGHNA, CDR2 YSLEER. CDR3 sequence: CASSQELDRNYGYTF. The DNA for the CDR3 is TGCGCCAGCAGCCAAGAATTGGACAGGAACTATGGCTACACCTTC.

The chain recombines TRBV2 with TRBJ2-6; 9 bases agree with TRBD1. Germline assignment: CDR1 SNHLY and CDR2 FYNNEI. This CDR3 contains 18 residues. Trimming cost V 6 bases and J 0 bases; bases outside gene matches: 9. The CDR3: CASRPGQGRSSGANVLTF. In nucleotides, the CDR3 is TGTGCCAGCAGGCCGGGACAGGGACGCTCCTCTGGGGCCAACGTCCTGACTTTC.